This T cell receptor beta chain appears in the sequencing data of a study of blood T cells in healthy people across ages. It was with a sample-barcoded 5' primer and a J-beta primer mix that a second PCR of about 6 to 12 cycles was run. TCRdb reprocessed the 5' RACE reads via MiXCR and lists one record per CDR3 protein. The repertoire holds some 860,000 distinct CDR3 sequences, approximately 53% seen once, with roughly 24% in the top ten. Germline CDR1 and CDR2: SGHRS and YFSETQ. V lost 2 bases and J 6 bases, leaving 13 bases between the germline ends. This CDR3 has 14 residues. The sequence derives from a middle-aged man in good health. The sequenced sample consisted of blood. The V gene is TRBV5-1, the J gene TRBJ2-3; unclear D gene. The CDR3 loop is CASSLELGDDTQYF. CDR3 nucleotide sequence: TGCGCCAGCAGCTTAGAATTAGGTGATGATACGCAGTATTTT.